This TCR beta chain was retrieved from a study of pediatric ulcerative colitis. General observations from the study: No controls had the two rectal clonotypes shared by ulcerative colitis patients. Compared with controls, ulcerative colitis showed greater blood-rectum clone sharing. Acute severe colitis showed lower rectal diversity from clonal expansions.

Repertoires were generated with immunoSEQ multiplex PCR, while TCRdb's copy carries only in-frame clones and drops some. The profile shows some 43,000 clones, 78% of them singletons. To note about this clone: Antigen unknown.

The germline V gene encodes CDR1 MNHNS and CDR2 SASEGT. With 2 bases removed from V and 3 bases from J, the gap between germline ends came to 5 bases. The CDR3 sequence is 13 residues long. Rectal tissue came from one to two pinch biopsies taken at colonoscopy. The material sequenced was gut tissue. The sequence was obtained from a girl under 18 with moderate ulcerative colitis. The chain recombines TRBV6-1 with TRBJ1-5; unclear D gene. The CDR3 region has the DNA TGTGCCAGCAGTGAATTTCTCAATCAGCCCCAGCATTTT. This translates into CASSEFLNQPQHF.